This entry lists 15 T cell receptor beta chains sequenced from one sample in a study of shared clonotypes between healthy human individuals. Only CD45RO-negative cells positively selected for CCR7 counted as naive CD8 cells, so terminally differentiated effector memory CD45RA+ cells were excluded. Sequencing was performed with immunoSEQ multiplex PCR; in TCRdb, only in-frame clones are kept and a portion is missing. Of around 2.1 million clones in the sample, approximately 94% were seen once. The sample was naive CD8+ T cells from PBMCs. These receptor sequences come from a man aged 18 to 29 in good health. Some clones in this sample may be carry-over from other donors' samples.

V and J are TRBV28 and TRBJ1-1; D gene unclear. Trimming cost V 5 bases and J 5 bases, with 15 bases left between them. The CDR3 sequence is 14 residues long. Germline V gene data show CDR1 as MDHEN and CDR2 as SYDVKM. The CDR3 nucleotides are TGTGCCAGCAGTCAGATTTATCCGGGGACTGAAGCTTTCTTT. Protein product: CASSQIYPGTEAFF.

V is TRBV7-9 and J is TRBJ2-5, with D perhaps TRBD2 (7 bases). V was trimmed by 5 bases and J by 4 bases, leaving 20 bases between them. The CDR3 loop spans 16 amino acids. The germline CDR1 and CDR2 sequences are SEHNR and FQNEAQ (reference sequence). DNA for the CDR3: TGTGCCAGCAGCCCCCGGGGGGCGCCACTGCCAGAGACCCAGTACTTC. Translating gives CASSPRGAPLPETQYF. The full variable domain, rest sourced from reference TRBV7-9 and TRBJ2-5, is DTGVSQNPRHKITKRGQNVTFRCDPISEHNRLYWYRQTLGQGPEFLTYFQNEAQLEKSRLLSDRFSAERPKGSFSTLEIQRTEQGDSAMYLCASSPRGAPLPETQYFGPGTRLLVL.

With regard to this clone: One end of the junction varies from germline; a read error may be responsible. This chain joins TRBV13 and TRBJ2-1; 8 bases map to TRBD2. Germline CDR1 reads PRHDT; CDR2 reads FYEKMQ (reference sequence). CDR3 length: 13 amino acids. The CDR3 reads CASSLGTRNEQFF. CDR3 coding DNA: TGTGCCAGCAGCCTAGGGACTAGGAATGAGCAGTTCTTC.

The chain has TRBV10-3 and TRBJ2-1; D is perhaps TRBD1 or TRBD2 (6 bases each). This CDR3 contains 17 residues. V gave up 1 base and J gave up 0 bases, with 13 bases separating them. The germline V gene encodes CDR1 ENHRY and CDR2 SYGVKD. Here the CDR3 reads CAISEFGGPSSYNEQFF. As DNA, the CDR3 is TGTGCCATCAGTGAGTTTGGGGGGCCAAGCTCCTACAATGAGCAGTTCTTC.

The chain has TRBV9 and TRBJ2-2, with D tentatively TRBD2 (6 bases). The germline V and J ends were trimmed by 0 bases and 5 bases, with 11 bases remaining between them. Germline CDR1 and CDR2: SGDLS and YYNGEE. This CDR3 region has 15 residues. CDR3 coding DNA: TGTGCCAGCAGCGTAGCTAGCGCCCAGACCGGGGAGCTGTTTTTT. Its translation is CASSVASAQTGELFF.

This sequence joins TRBV6-5 and TRBJ2-5; D is perhaps TRBD2 (6 bases). V lost 8 bases and J 6 bases, leaving 13 bases between the germline ends. The CDR3 extends over 12 amino acids. Germline CDR1 MNHEY, CDR2 SVGAGI. The CDR3 nucleotides are TGTGCCAGCGGTCTGGGGGGAAAGACCCAGTACTTC. As protein: CASGLGGKTQYF.

The chain couples TRBV27 to TRBJ1-5; D is possibly TRBD1 (5 bases). Germline CDR1 reads MNHEY; CDR2 reads SMNVEV (reference sequence). The germline V and J ends were trimmed by 4 bases and 7 bases, with 14 bases remaining between them. CDR3 length: 14 amino acids. The CDR3 reads CASSSSPKGQPQHF. The CDR3 coding sequence is TGTGCCAGCAGTTCCTCCCCTAAGGGGCAGCCCCAGCATTTT.

This clone has just a few counts. V and J are TRBV6-1 and TRBJ2-1, with a tentative D call TRBD2 (6 bases). Germline V gives CDR1 MNHNS, CDR2 SASEGT. This CDR3 region has 13 residues. Trimming cost V 8 bases and J 5 bases, with 13 bases left between them. The DNA for the CDR3 is TGTGCCAGCCGGGAGTTCGGGAACAATGAGCAGTTCTTC. It yields the protein CASREFGNNEQFF.

CDR3 amino acids: CASRVQGRSGYGYTF. DNA of the CDR3: TGTGCCAGTAGGGTCCAGGGACGAAGTGGCTATGGCTACACCTTC. The chain is built from TRBV19 and TRBJ1-2; D is possibly TRBD1 (5 bases). There are 15 residues in the CDR3. Germline loops: CDR1 LNHDA, CDR2 SQIVND (reference sequence). V shed 6 bases and J shed 4 bases, with 18 bases lying between them.

The chain couples TRBV19 to TRBJ1-5, with D maybe TRBD1 (5 bases). Germline CDR1 and CDR2: LNHDA and SQIVND (reference sequence). V was shortened by 1 base and J by 10 bases, with 11 bases between the two germline ends. This CDR3 comprises 13 residues. In DNA form, the CDR3 reads TGTGCCAGTAGTATAGGATTGGGGCGTCCCCAGCATTTT. Protein: CASSIGLGRPQHF. Together with reference TRBV19 and TRBJ1-5, the CDR3 gives the full variable domain: DGGITQSPKYLFRKEGQNVTLSCEQNLNHDAMYWYRQDPGQGLRLIYYSQIVNDFQKGDIAEGYSVSREKKESFPLTVTSAQKNPTAFYLCASSIGLGRPQHFGDGTRLSIL.

The rearrangement uses TRBV13 and TRBJ2-7, with no clear D. With 4 bases removed from V and 4 bases from J, the gap between germline ends came to 11 bases. Germline V gives CDR1 PRHDT, CDR2 FYEKMQ (reference sequence). The CDR3 spans 13 residues. CDR3 amino acids: CASSSRRSYEQYF. The CDR3 DNA sequence: TGTGCCAGCAGCTCAAGACGGAGTTACGAGCAGTACTTC.

The rearrangement links TRBV4-1 to TRBJ2-5; D possibly matches TRBD1 or TRBD2 (5 bases each). CDR3 length equals 15 residues. Trimming took off 2 bases at V and 5 bases at J, with 15 bases between the two ends. Germline V CDR1 and CDR2: MGHRA, YSYEKL. CDR3 DNA sequence: TGCGCCAGCAGCCAAATAGCTCCTGAGGGGGAGACCCAGTACTTC. It encodes CASSQIAPEGETQYF.

V usage is TRBV27 and J usage is TRBJ1-5; the D gene is possibly TRBD1 (5 bases). The CDR3 consists of 15 residues. The V end lost 6 bases, the J end lost 0 bases, and 12 bases lay between the germline ends. Germline V gene data show CDR1 as MNHEY and CDR2 as SMNVEV (reference sequence). The CDR3 protein is CASRKGGDSNQPQHF. DNA of the CDR3: TGTGCCAGCAGGAAGGGAGGGGATAGCAATCAGCCCCAGCATTTT.

This chain uses TRBV9 with TRBJ2-1; D is possibly TRBD1 (5 bases). This CDR3 comprises 16 residues. Germline V gene lookup returns CDR1 SGDLS and CDR2 YYNGEE. V was pared by 1 base and J by 0 bases, with 11 bases between. The CDR3 loop is CASSVSRQGSYNEQFF. CDR3 DNA sequence: TGTGCCAGCAGCGTAAGTCGTCAGGGCTCCTACAATGAGCAGTTCTTC. The full variable domain, completed using reference TRBV9 and TRBJ2-1, is DSGVTQTPKHLITATGQRVTLRCSPRSGDLSVYWYQQSLDQGLQFLIQYYNGEERAKGNILERFSAQQFPDLHSELNLSSLELGDSALYFCASSVSRQGSYNEQFFGPGTRLTVL.

This rearrangement joins TRBV6-4 to TRBJ2-2; 10 nucleotides agree with TRBD2. CDR1 and CDR2 (germline): MRHNA, SNTAGT. The CDR3 totals 18 residues. The junction had 10 bases not matched to a gene; V was cut back by 3 bases and J by 3 bases. The CDR3 reads CASSESILSGGDTGELFF. The CDR3 DNA sequence: TGTGCCAGCAGTGAATCTATCTTGAGCGGGGGGGACACCGGGGAGCTGTTTTTT.